One sample yielded the 7 T cell receptor beta chains listed below, sequenced in a study of OX40 agonist ivuxolimab in advanced cancers. Sequencing was performed with immunoSEQ multiplex PCR; in TCRdb, only in-frame clones are kept and a portion is missing. The data hold some 80,000 clones, with nearly 95% observed a single time. The sample in question was CD4+ or CD8+ T cells sorted from blood, obtained in a trial of the OX40 agonist ivuxolimab. The receptors originated from an adult with an advanced solid tumor such as melanoma, head and neck, liver or kidney cancer.

This sequence joins TRBV30 and TRBJ2-7; the match to TRBD1 covers 8 bases. Trimming removed 1 base from V and 7 bases from J; junction bases left unmatched: 6. Germline lookup yields CDR1 GTSNPN and CDR2 SVGIG (reference sequence). This CDR3 is 13 amino acids long. The CDR3 protein is CAWSGQGAEEQYF. CDR3 nucleotide sequence: TGTGCCTGGAGTGGCCAGGGGGCAGAGGAGCAGTACTTC.

The gene calls are TRBV6-5 and TRBJ1-1, with TRBD1 identical over 7 bases. Germline V gene data show CDR1 as MNHEY and CDR2 as SVGAGI. The CDR3 is 12 amino acids. After removal of 6 bases from V and 9 bases from J, the junction contained 7 bases not matched to a gene. The CDR3 sequence: CASRRDSLKAFF. The CDR3 nucleotides read TGTGCCAGCAGGAGGGACAGCTTAAAAGCTTTCTTT.

The chain's CDR3 is CASTPTNYWGYEQYF. CDR3 DNA: TGTGCCAGCACCCCAACCAACTACTGGGGGTACGAGCAGTACTTC. The chain uses TRBV6-1 and TRBJ2-7; tentatively, D is TRBD1 or TRBD2 (5 bases each). This CDR3 has 15 residues. V was trimmed by 7 bases and J by 4 bases, leaving 20 bases between them. Germline assignment: CDR1 MNHNS and CDR2 SASEGT.

CDR3 nucleotides: TGTGCCAGCAGCTTCGGCTCGCCTGGGGGCTACACCTTC. This translates into CASSFGSPGGYTF. The chain joins TRBV5-6 to TRBJ1-2; D remains ambiguous. Trimming removed 2 bases from V and 8 bases from J, with 13 bases in between. Per the germline V gene, CDR1 is SGHDT and CDR2 is YYEEEE. The CDR3 loop spans 13 amino acids.

The rearrangement links TRBV28 to TRBJ1-5; a possible D gene is TRBD1 (5 bases). Germline values: CDR1 MDHEN, CDR2 SYDVKM. V was clipped by 2 bases and J by 7 bases, with 21 bases between them. The CDR3 loop spans 17 amino acids. The chain's CDR3 is CASSLTPAGRAGQPQHF. The CDR3 region has the DNA TGTGCCAGCAGTTTAACCCCCGCAGGGAGGGCTGGCCAGCCCCAGCATTTT. Full variable domain (missing parts from reference TRBV28 and TRBJ1-5): DVKVTQSSRYLVKRTGEKVFLECVQDMDHENMFWYRQDPGLGLRLIYFSYDVKMKEKGDIPEGYSVSREKKERFSLILESASTNQTSMYLCASSLTPAGRAGQPQHFGDGTRLSIL.

The rearrangement uses TRBV27 and TRBJ1-5; D is unclear. With 5 bases removed from V and 1 base from J, the gap between germline ends came to 9 bases. This CDR3 comprises 14 residues. Germline CDR1 MNHEY, CDR2 SMNVEV (reference sequence). CDR3 DNA: TGTGCCAGCAGTCCTAGCGGCAGCAATCAGCCCCAGCATTTT. This encodes CASSPSGSNQPQHF.

The V gene is TRBV5-8, the J gene TRBJ2-5; D is perhaps TRBD2 (5 bases). There are 15 residues in the CDR3. CDR1 is SGHTS, CDR2 YDEGEE, per germline. The V and J ends lost 4 bases and 4 bases respectively, with 17 bases between them. The CDR3 DNA sequence: TGTGCCAGCAGCCCCAGCCCCTCAGAGGGAGAGACCCAGTACTTC. The encoded protein is CASSPSPSEGETQYF.